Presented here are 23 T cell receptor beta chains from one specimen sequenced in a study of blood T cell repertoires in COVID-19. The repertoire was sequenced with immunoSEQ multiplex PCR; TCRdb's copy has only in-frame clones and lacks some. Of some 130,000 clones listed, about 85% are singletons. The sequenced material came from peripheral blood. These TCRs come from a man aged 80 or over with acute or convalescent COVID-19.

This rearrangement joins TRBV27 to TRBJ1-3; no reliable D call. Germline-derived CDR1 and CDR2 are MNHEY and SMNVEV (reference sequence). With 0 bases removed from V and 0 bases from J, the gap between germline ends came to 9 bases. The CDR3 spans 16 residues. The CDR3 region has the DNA TGTGCCAGCAGTTTATCCGCGAAAAGCTCTGGAAACACCATATATTTT. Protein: CASSLSAKSSGNTIYF.

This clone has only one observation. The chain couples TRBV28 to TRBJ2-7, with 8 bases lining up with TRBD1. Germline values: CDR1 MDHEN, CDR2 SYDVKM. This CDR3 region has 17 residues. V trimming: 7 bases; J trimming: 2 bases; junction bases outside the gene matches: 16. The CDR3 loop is CASTKRMGNRGTYEQYF. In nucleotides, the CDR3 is TGTGCCAGCACCAAGAGAATGGGGAACAGGGGGACCTACGAGCAGTACTTC.

CDR3 loop: CASSLVQDYEQYF. The CDR3 coding sequence is TGCGCCAGCAGCTTGGTACAGGATTACGAGCAGTACTTC. The chain links TRBV5-1 to TRBJ2-7; the D gene is possibly TRBD1 (5 bases). The CDR3 length is 13 residues. Trimming shortened V by 0 bases and J by 4 bases, and 8 bases separated the two germline ends. The germline CDR1 and CDR2 sequences are SGHRS and YFSETQ.

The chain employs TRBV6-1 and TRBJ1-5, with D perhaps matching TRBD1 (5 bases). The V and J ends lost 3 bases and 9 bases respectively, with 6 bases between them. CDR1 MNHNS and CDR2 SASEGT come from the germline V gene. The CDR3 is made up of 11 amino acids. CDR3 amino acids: CASSDGGPQHF. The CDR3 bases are TGTGCCAGCAGTGACGGGGGGCCCCAGCATTTT.

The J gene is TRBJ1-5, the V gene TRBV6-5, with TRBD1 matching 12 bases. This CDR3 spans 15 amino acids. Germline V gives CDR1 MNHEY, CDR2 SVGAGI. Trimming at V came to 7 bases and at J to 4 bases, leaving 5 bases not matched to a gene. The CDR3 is CASTSGQGANQPQHF. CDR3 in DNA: TGTGCCAGCACTTCGGGACAGGGGGCGAATCAGCCCCAGCATTTT.

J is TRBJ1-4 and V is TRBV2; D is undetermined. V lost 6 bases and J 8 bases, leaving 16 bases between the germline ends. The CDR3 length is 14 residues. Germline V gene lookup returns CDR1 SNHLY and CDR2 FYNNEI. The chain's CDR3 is CASSPGFPGEKLFF. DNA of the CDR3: TGTGCCAGCAGCCCCGGGTTTCCCGGGGAAAAACTGTTTTTT.

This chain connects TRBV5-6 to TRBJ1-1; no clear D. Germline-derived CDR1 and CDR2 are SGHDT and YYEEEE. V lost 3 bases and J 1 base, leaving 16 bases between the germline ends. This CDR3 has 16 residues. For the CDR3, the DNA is TGTGCCAGCAGCTCCCCGAGGAGGGTGAAGAACACTGAAGCTTTCTTT. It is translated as CASSSPRRVKNTEAFF.

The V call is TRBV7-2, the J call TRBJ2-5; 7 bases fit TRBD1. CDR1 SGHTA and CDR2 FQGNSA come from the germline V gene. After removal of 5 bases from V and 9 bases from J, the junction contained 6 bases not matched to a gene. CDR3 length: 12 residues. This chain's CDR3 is CASSTRDSPQYF. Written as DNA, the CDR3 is TGTGCCAGCAGCACCCGGGACAGCCCCCAGTACTTC.

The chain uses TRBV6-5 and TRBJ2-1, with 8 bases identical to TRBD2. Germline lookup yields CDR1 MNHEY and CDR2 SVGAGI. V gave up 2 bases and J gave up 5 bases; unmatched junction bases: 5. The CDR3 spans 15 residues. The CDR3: CASSYPSGGDNEQFF. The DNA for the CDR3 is TGTGCCAGCAGTTACCCCTCGGGGGGGGACAATGAGCAGTTCTTC.

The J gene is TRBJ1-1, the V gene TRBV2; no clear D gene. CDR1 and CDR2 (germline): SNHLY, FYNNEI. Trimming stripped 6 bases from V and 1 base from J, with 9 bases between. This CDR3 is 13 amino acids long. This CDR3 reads CASRRQPNTEAFF. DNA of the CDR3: TGTGCCAGCAGACGACAACCGAACACTGAAGCTTTCTTT.

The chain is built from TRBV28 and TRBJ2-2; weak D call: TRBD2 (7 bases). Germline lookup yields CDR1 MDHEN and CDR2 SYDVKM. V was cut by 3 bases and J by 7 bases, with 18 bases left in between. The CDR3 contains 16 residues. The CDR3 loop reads CASSFGGGGMVGELFF. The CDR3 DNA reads TGTGCCAGCAGTTTCGGCGGGGGCGGTATGGTCGGGGAGCTGTTTTTT.

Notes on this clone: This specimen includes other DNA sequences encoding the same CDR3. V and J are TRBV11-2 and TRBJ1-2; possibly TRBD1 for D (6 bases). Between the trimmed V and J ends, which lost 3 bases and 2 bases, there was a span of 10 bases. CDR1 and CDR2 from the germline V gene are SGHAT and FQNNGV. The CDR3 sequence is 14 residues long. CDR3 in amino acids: CASSLGRGNYGYTF. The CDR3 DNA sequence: TGTGCCAGCAGCTTGGGCAGGGGAAACTATGGCTACACCTTC.

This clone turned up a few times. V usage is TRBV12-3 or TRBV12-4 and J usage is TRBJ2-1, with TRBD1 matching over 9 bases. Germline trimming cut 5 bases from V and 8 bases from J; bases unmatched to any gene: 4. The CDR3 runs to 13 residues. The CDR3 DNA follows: TGTGCCAGCAGTGCGAGACAGGGGGATGAGCAGTTCTTC. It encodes CASSARQGDEQFF.

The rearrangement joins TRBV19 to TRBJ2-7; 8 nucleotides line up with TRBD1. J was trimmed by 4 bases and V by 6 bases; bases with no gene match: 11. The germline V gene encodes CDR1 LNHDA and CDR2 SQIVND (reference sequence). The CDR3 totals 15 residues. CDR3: CASRSSDRVIYEQYF. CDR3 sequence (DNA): TGTGCCAGTAGGTCCTCGGACAGGGTGATTTACGAGCAGTACTTC.

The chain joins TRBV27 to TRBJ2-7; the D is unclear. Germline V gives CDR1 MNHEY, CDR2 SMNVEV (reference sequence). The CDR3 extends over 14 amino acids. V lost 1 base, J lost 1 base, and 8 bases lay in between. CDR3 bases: TGTGCCAGCAGTTTATTACATATGTCCTACGAGCAGTACTTC. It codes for CASSLLHMSYEQYF.

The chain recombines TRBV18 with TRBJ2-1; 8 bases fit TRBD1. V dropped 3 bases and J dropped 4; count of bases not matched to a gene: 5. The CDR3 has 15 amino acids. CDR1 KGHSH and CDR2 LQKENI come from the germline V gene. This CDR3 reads CASSPQGASYNEQFF. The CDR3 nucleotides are TGTGCCAGCTCACCCCAGGGGGCATCGTACAATGAGCAGTTCTTC.

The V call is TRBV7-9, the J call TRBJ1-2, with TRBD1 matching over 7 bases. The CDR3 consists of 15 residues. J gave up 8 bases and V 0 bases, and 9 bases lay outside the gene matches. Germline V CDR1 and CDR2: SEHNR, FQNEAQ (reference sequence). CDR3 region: CASSLATGIDKGYTF. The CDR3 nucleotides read TGTGCCAGCAGCTTAGCGACAGGGATTGATAAGGGCTACACCTTC.

The CDR3 DNA reads as TGCGCCAGCAGCCAGGGAACAGGGGGCGGGCACAATGAGCAGTTCTTC. Amino acids: CASSQGTGGGHNEQFF. J is TRBJ2-1 and V is TRBV4-3; 9 positions agree with TRBD1. The germline CDR1 and CDR2 sequences are LGHNA and YSLEER. CDR3 size: 16 residues. The J segment lost 5 bases and the V segment lost 3 bases, leaving 8 bases of the junction unmatched.

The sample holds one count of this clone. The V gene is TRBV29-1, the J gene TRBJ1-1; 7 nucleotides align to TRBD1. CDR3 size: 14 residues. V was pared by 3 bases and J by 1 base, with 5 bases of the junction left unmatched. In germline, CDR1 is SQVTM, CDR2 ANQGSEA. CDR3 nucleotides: TGCAGCGTTGAGGGACAGAGCCGGAACACTGAAGCTTTCTTT. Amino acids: CSVEGQSRNTEAFF.

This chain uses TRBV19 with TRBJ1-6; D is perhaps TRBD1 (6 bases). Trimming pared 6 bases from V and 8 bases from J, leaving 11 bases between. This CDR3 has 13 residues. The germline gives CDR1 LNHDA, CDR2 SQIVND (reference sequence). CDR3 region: CASRLDSYSPLHF. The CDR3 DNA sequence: TGTGCCAGTAGATTGGACAGCTATTCACCCCTCCACTTT.

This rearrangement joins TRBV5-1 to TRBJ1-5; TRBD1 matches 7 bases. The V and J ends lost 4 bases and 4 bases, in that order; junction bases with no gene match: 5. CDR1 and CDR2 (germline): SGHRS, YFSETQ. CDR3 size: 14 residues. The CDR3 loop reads CASSPGTANQPQHF. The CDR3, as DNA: TGCGCCAGCAGCCCCGGGACAGCGAATCAGCCCCAGCATTTT.

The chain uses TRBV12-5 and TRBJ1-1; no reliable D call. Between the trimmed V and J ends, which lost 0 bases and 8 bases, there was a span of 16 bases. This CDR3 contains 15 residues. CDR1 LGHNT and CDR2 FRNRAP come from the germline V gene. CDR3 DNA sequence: TGTGCTAGTGGTTTGGTCACGGGTGCCCTCTTGGAAGCTTTCTTT. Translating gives CASGLVTGALLEAFF. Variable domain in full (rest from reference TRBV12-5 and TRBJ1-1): DARVTQTPRHKVTEMGQEVTMRCQPILGHNTVFWYRQTMMQGLELLAYFRNRAPLDDSGMPKDRFSAEMPDATLATLKIQPSEPRDSAVYFCASGLVTGALLEAFFGQGTRLTVV.

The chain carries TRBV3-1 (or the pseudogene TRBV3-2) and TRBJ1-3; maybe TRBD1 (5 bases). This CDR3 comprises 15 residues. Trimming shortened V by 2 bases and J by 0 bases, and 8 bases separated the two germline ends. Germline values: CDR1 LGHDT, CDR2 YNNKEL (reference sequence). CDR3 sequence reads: CASSQRTPSGNTIYF. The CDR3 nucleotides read TGTGCCAGCAGCCAAAGGACACCCTCTGGAAACACCATATATTTT.